This T cell receptor beta chain was sequenced during a study of Tregs in tolerant kidney transplant recipients. General study results and limits: Few patients were studied, so findings need validation in larger groups. Activated donor B cell expansion appeared to reveal the most relevant donor-specific TCRbeta repertoire.

V lost 8 bases to trimming and J lost 6 bases; unmatched junction nucleotides: 13. The CDR3 extends over 14 amino acids. Per germline, CDR1 MNHEY and CDR2 SVGAGI. A remark on this clone: Its antigen is unknown.

Unstimulated regulatory T cells (CD4+CD25+CD127-), CD4+CD25- non-regulatory cells, CD4 and CD8 cells were FACS-sorted from thawed PBMCs. Sequencing used immunoSEQ multiplex PCR; TCRdb keeps in-frame clones, though not all of them. The table includes tens of thousands of clones, 65% to 85% detected once. The rearrangement uses TRBV6-5 and TRBJ2-7; 7 bases line up with TRBD1. This clonotype originated in a human donor in good health. Sequenced sample: CD4+ T cells from blood. DNA of the CDR3: TGTGCCAGCCGAGAGGGGGCGATTGGGAGCGAGCAGTACTTC. It translates to CASREGAIGSEQYF.